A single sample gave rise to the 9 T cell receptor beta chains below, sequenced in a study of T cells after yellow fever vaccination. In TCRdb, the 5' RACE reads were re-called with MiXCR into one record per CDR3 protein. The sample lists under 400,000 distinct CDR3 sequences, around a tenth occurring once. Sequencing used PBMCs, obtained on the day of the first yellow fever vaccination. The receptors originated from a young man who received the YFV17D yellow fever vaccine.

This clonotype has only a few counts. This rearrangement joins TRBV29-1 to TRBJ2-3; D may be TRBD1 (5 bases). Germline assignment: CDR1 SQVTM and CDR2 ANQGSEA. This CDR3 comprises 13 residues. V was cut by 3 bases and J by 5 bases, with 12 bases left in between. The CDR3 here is CSVDGQGRDTQYF. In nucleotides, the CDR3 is TGCAGCGTTGATGGGCAGGGCAGAGATACGCAGTATTTT.

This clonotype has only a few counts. CDR3 residues: CASSHITSGGSNEQFF. CDR3 coding DNA: TGTGCCAGCAGCCATATTACTAGCGGGGGCTCCAATGAGCAGTTCTTC. The rearrangement joins TRBV3-1 to TRBJ2-1; TRBD2 matches 11 bases. Unmatched junction bases numbered 7, after V lost 3 bases and J lost 6 bases. The CDR3 covers 16 residues. CDR1 is LGHDT, CDR2 YNNKEL, per germline (reference sequence).

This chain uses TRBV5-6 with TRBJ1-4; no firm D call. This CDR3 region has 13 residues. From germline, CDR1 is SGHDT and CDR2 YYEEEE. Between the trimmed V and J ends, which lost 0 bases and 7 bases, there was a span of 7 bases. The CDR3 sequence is CASSLGFGEKLFF. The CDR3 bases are TGTGCCAGCAGCTTGGGGTTTGGTGAAAAACTGTTTTTT.

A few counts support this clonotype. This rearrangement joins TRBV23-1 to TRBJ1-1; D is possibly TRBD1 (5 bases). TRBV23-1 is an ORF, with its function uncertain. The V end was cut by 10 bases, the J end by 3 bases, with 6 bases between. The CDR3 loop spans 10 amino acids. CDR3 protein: CAMGDTEAFF. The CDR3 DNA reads TGCGCCATGGGGGACACTGAAGCTTTCTTT.

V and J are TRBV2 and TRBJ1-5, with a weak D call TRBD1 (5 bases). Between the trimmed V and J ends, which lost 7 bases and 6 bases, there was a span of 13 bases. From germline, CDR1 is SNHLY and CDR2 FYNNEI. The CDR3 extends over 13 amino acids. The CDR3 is CASTPGGGQPQHF. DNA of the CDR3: TGTGCCAGCACCCCCGGGGGAGGTCAGCCCCAGCATTTT.

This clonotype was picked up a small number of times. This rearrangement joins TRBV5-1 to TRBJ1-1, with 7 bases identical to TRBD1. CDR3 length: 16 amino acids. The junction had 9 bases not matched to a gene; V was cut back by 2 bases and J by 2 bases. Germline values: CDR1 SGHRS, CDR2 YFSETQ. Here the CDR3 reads CASSFTGVPVNTEAFF. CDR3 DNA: TGCGCCAGCAGCTTTACAGGGGTTCCGGTTAACACTGAAGCTTTCTTT.

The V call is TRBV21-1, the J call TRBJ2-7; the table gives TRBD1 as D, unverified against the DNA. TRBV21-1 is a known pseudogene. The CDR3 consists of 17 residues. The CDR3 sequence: CASITLSRQGESYEQYV. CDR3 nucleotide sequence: TGTGCCAGCATAACGTTGTCCCGACAGGGTGAATCCTACGAGCAGTACGTC.

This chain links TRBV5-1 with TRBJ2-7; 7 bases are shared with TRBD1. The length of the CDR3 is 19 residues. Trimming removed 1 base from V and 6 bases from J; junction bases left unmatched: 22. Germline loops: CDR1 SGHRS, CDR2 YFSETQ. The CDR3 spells CASSLTGVPTKNGSCEQYF. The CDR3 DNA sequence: TGCGCCAGCAGCTTGACAGGGGTGCCTACTAAAAACGGATCGTGCGAGCAGTACTTC. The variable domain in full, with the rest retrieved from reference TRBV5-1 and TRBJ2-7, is KAGVTQTPRYLIKTRGQQVTLSCSPISGHRSVSWYQQTPGQGLQFLFEYFSETQRNKGNFPGRFSGRQFSNSRSEMNVSTLELGDSALYLCASSLTGVPTKNGSCEQYFGPGTRLTVT.

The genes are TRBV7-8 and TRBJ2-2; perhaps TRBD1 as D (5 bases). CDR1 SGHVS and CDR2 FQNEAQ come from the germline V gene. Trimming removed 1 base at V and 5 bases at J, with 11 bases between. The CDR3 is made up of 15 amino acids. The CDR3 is CASSLEGRATGELFF. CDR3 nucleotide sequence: TGTGCCAGCAGCTTAGAGGGCAGGGCAACCGGGGAGCTGTTTTTT.